Below, one T cell receptor beta chain is given with its context. Its antigen target is currently unknown. Base qualities are missing; no much larger clone stands one base away. For sequencing of the TCRbeta CDR3 region, genomic DNA was extracted from the sorted cells. TCRbeta CDR3 regions were sequenced using the immunoSEQ Assay. This immuneACCESS table, as held by TCRdb, lists in-frame sequences with V and J called but not all clones. Of the missing ones, under half trace to an unresolved V gene in checked studies; the others have no known cause. The table for this sample lists about 5,900 clones; roughly 80% of them were counted only once. Of the sample, under 15% is held by the ten largest clones. V is pared back by 2 bases and J by 7 bases, with 9 bases lying between the germline termini. CDR1 and CDR2 are drawn from the germline V gene: SGHVS, FNYEAQ. There are 13 amino acids in the CDR3, from cysteine to phenylalanine inclusive. Only the CDR3 DNA stays, 39 bases, in frame from base 1.

This entry belongs to a study of OX40 agonist ivuxolimab in advanced cancers. Looking at the study overall: Ivuxolimab, which targeted the costimulatory receptor OX40 (CD134), was an agonistic, fully human IgG2 monoclonal antibody. Intravenous ivuxolimab was administered to patients every 2 weeks at six dose levels: 0.01, 0.1, 0.3, 1.5, 3 and 10 mg/kg. Among the 50 to 55 dose-escalation patients, some 20 had hepatocellular carcinoma, about 15 melanoma, 9 renal cell carcinoma and 9 head and neck cancer. In the dose-escalation cohort, 65% to 85% of patients were male, and the mean age was 60 years with a range of roughly 23 to 90. Prior anti-PD-1, anti-PD-L1 or anti-CTLA-4 therapy was permitted, and about 40% of dose-escalation patients had received checkpoint inhibitors. Partial responses occurred in three dose-escalation patients: two with cutaneous melanoma and one with hepatocellular carcinoma. The point of sequencing TCRbeta in the periphery was to test whether ivuxolimab changed TCR sequence diversity and drove clonal T-cell expansion. The paper reports the monotherapy dose-escalation portion (N of about 51 patients) of the phase I ivuxolimab trial. Study-level results and caveats: The antigen specificity of the clonally expanded peripheral T cells was not determined. In the 0.1-3.0 mg/kg groups, partial responders were among the patients with the lowest normalized peripheral clonal expansion, particularly in CD8+ T cells. At doses of 0.1 to 3.0 mg/kg, clonal expansion of both CD4+ and CD8+ blood T cells was observed from baseline to week 6. Low levels of normalized T-cell clonal expansion were also seen in some patients who did not respond. After ivuxolimab, CD8+ T cells had more expanded clones than CD4+ T cells on average.

The trial excluded patients who had a history of autoimmune disease or who were on systemic immunosuppression. Peripheral blood for TCR sequencing was collected from all dose cohorts at baseline, on cycle 4 day 1, and on cycle 7 day 1. The samples were drawn from a first-in-human, open-label, multicenter phase I dose-escalation trial of ivuxolimab. Adults with locally advanced or metastatic melanoma, renal cell, hepatocellular, or head and neck squamous cell carcinoma were enrolled in the trial. Before TCR sequencing, CD4+ T cells and CD8+ T cells were sorted from peripheral blood as separate populations.

The sequences come from CD4+ or CD8+ T cells sorted from blood, collected in a trial of the OX40 agonist ivuxolimab. The source is an adult with an advanced solid tumor such as melanoma, head and neck, liver or kidney cancer. The receptor chain draws on TRBV7-6 and TRBJ2-1, and the D gene may be TRBD2, 5 bases matching. The CDR3: CASSLQWENEQFF. In nucleotide form, the sequence is TGTGCCAGCAGCTTACAGTGGGAGAATGAGCAGTTCTTC.